Presented here are 13 T cell receptor beta chains from one specimen sequenced in a study of identical twins. TCRdb re-analysed the 5' RACE reads in MiXCR, keeping a single row per CDR3 protein. The profile shows about 790,000 distinct CDR3 sequences, 18% of them singletons. These data were likewise used in another study, on T cells expressing NK-cell markers.

Sequencing input: PBMCs. Receptors were obtained from a woman between 18 and 30 years old in good health.

The rearrangement joins TRBV20-1 to TRBJ2-5; D gene uncertain. The CDR3 has 12 amino acids. Germline values: CDR1 DFQATT, CDR2 SNEGSKA (reference sequence). V was shortened by 2 bases and J by 5 bases, with 9 bases between the two germline ends. CDR3 region: CSARTPGETQYF. In DNA, the CDR3 is TGCAGTGCTAGAACACCCGGGGAGACCCAGTACTTC.

V and J are TRBV7-9 and TRBJ1-1; D is unclear. V was trimmed by 0 bases and J by 1 base, leaving 9 bases between them. The CDR3 has 15 residues. Looked up from germline, CDR1 is SEHNR and CDR2 is FQNEAQ (reference sequence). The CDR3: CASSLAAAGNTEAFF. CDR3 sequence (DNA): TGTGCCAGCAGCTTAGCCGCCGCAGGGAACACTGAAGCTTTCTTT.

The table lists this clonotype with a few counts. The chain joins TRBV10-3 to TRBJ1-1, with 8 bases fitting TRBD1. V lost 10 bases to trimming and J lost 3 bases; unmatched junction nucleotides: 7. This CDR3 region has 13 residues. Germline loops: CDR1 ENHRY, CDR2 SYGVKD. CDR3 region: CATLTGGDTEAFF. For the CDR3, the DNA is TGTGCCACCCTTACAGGGGGGGACACTGAAGCTTTCTTT.

This clonotype came up a few times. The chain couples TRBV15 to TRBJ2-1; TRBD2 matches at 9 bases. The V gene's germline CDR1 is LNHNV and CDR2 YYDKDF (reference sequence). This CDR3 is built from 17 residues. V was clipped by 1 base and J by 4 bases; unmatched bases: 8. The CDR3, as DNA: TGTGCCACCAGCAGAGGTGGTAGCGGGGGCAATTACAATGAGCAGTTCTTC. Amino acid sequence: CATSRGGSGGNYNEQFF.

The rearrangement joins TRBV10-3 to TRBJ1-1; D not resolved. The CDR3 spans 13 residues. Germline values: CDR1 ENHRY, CDR2 SYGVKD. V lost 7 bases, J lost 3 bases, and 12 bases lay in between. CDR3 sequence reads: CAITAAGDTEAFF. For the CDR3, the DNA is TGTGCCATCACGGCCGCTGGAGACACTGAAGCTTTCTTT.

This clonotype was seen only a few times. The V call is TRBV15, the J call TRBJ2-1, with D perhaps TRBD1 or TRBD2 (5 bases each). CDR1 LNHNV and CDR2 YYDKDF come from the germline V gene (reference sequence). Trimming removed 5 bases at V and 12 bases at J, with 14 bases between. This CDR3 is 12 amino acids long. CDR3 loop: CATSRDLGGQFF. The CDR3 DNA is TGTGCCACCAGCCGGGACCTCGGTGGGCAGTTCTTC.

The sample holds many counts of this clonotype. A much larger clone sits a single nucleotide away, making a read error possible. The chain links TRBV11-2 to TRBJ2-3; D gene ambiguous. This CDR3 has 11 residues. From germline, CDR1 is SGHAT and CDR2 FQNNGV. Trimming removed 2 bases at V and 4 bases at J, with 1 base between. Here the CDR3 reads CASSLPDTQYF. The CDR3 DNA reads TGTGCCAGCAGCTTACCAGATACGCAGTATTTT.

This clonotype has only a few counts. The rearrangement joins TRBV12-3 or TRBV12-4 to TRBJ2-4, with D possibly TRBD1 on 5 matching bases. CDR3 length: 12 amino acids. With 4 bases removed from V and 8 bases from J, the gap between germline ends came to 9 bases. DNA for the CDR3: TGTGCCAGCAGTTACAGGTTTGACATTCAGTACTTC. Translated, it gives CASSYRFDIQYF.

A single count supports this clonotype. This sequence joins TRBV3-1 and TRBJ1-2, with D perhaps matching TRBD1 (6 bases). Germline V gene data show CDR1 as LGHDT and CDR2 as YNNKEL (reference sequence). V lost 6 bases to trimming and J lost 6 bases, with 14 bases between them. The CDR3 covers 13 residues. The CDR3 spells CASRHSPGDGYTF. The CDR3 nucleotides are TGTGCCAGCAGGCACAGCCCAGGGGATGGCTACACCTTC.

This clonotype was seen more than once but under ten times. The rearrangement links TRBV2 to TRBJ1-2; TRBD1 aligns across 9 bases. From germline, CDR1 is SNHLY and CDR2 FYNNEI. The junction had 10 bases not matched to a gene; V was cut back by 6 bases and J by 8 bases. The CDR3 length is 14 residues. This CDR3 reads CASREQGAADGYTF. The CDR3 region has the DNA TGTGCCAGCAGGGAACAGGGGGCGGCAGACGGCTACACCTTC.

The V and J genes are TRBV5-1 and TRBJ1-2; D perhaps matches TRBD1 (5 bases). The CDR3 spans 16 residues. In germline, CDR1 is SGHRS, CDR2 YFSETQ. V was cut by 4 bases and J by 3 bases, with 19 bases left in between. The CDR3 DNA sequence: TGCGCCAGCAGCCCGCAGGGCGGCAGGAATTACTATGGCTACACCTTC. This translates into CASSPQGGRNYYGYTF.

The sample holds many counts of this clonotype. The CDR3 is CASRSNTEAFF. DNA of the CDR3: TGTGCCAGCAGGAGCAACACTGAAGCTTTCTTT. The chain carries TRBV6-5 and TRBJ1-1; D gene unclear. Germline CDR1 MNHEY, CDR2 SVGAGI. V gave up 6 bases and J gave up 2 bases, with 4 bases separating them. The CDR3 extends over 11 amino acids.

This clonotype was recorded a few times. V and J are TRBV6-2 or TRBV6-3 and TRBJ2-7; TRBD1 is a possible D gene (5 bases). The CDR3 totals 17 residues. CDR1 and CDR2 (germline): MNHEY, SVGEGT. V was cut by 6 bases and J by 2 bases, with 23 bases left in between. In DNA form, the CDR3 reads TGTGCCAGCAGCCGCATAGGGGCCCGGCAGGACCCCTACGAGCAGTACTTC. This sequence encodes CASSRIGARQDPYEQYF.